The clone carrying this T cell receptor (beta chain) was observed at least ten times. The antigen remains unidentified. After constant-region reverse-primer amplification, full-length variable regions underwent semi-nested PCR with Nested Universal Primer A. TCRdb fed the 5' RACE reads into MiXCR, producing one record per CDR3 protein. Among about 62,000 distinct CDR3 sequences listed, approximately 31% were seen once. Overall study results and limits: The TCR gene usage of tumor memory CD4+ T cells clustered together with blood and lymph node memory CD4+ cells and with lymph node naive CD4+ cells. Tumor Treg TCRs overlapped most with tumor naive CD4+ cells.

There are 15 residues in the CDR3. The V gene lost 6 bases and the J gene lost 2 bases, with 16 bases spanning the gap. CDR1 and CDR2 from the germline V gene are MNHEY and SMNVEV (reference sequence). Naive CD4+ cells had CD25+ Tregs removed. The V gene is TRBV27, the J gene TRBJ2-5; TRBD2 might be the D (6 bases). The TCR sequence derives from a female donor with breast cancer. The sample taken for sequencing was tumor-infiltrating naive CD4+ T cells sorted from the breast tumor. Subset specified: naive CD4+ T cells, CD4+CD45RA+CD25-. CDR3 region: CASSRGSAGQETQYF. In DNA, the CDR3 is TGTGCCAGCAGCCGGGGCTCGGCGGGACAAGAGACCCAGTACTTC.